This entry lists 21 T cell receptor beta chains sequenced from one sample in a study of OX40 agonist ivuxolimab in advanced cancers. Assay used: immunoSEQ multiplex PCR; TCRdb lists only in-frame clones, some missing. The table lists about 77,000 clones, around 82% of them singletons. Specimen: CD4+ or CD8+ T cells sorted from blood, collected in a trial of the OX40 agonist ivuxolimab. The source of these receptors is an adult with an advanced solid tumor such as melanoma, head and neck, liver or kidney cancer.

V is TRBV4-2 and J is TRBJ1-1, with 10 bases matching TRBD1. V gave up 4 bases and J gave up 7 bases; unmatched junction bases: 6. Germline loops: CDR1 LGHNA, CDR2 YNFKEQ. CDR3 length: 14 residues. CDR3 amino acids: CASSRDRGQDEAFF. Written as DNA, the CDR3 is TGTGCCAGCAGCCGTGACAGGGGGCAGGATGAAGCTTTCTTT.

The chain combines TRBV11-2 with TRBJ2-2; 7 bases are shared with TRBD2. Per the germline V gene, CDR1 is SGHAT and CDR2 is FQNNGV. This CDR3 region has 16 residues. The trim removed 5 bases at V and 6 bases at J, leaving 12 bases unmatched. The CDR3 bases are TGTGCCAGCAGCCTACTGAAGACTAGCAATGCCGGGGAGCTGTTTTTT. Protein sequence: CASSLLKTSNAGELFF.

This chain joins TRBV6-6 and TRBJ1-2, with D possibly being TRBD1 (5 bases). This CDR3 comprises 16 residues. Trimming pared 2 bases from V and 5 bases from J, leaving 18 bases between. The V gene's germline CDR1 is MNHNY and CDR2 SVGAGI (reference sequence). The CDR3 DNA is TGTGCCAGCAGTTACACCCCGATCAGGGTAGGATATGGCTACACCTTC. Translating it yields CASSYTPIRVGYGYTF.

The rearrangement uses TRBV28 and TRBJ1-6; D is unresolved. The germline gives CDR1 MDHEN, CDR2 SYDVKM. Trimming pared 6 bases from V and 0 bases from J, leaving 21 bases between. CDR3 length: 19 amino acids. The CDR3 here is CASRPTTDGRSSYNSPLHF. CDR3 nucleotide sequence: TGTGCCAGCAGGCCAACCACGGACGGTCGGAGCTCCTATAATTCACCCCTCCACTTT.

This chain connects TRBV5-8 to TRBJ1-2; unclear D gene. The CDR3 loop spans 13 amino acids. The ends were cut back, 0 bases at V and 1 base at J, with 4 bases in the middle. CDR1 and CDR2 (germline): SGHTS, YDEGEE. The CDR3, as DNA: TGTGCCAGCAGCTTGGTCGTTAACTATGGCTACACCTTC. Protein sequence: CASSLVVNYGYTF.

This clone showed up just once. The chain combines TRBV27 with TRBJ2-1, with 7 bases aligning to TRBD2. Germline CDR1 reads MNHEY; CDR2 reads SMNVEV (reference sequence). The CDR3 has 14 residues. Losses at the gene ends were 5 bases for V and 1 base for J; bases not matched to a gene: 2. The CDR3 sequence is CASSRGLSYNEQFF. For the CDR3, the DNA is TGTGCCAGCAGTAGGGGACTATCCTACAATGAGCAGTTCTTC.

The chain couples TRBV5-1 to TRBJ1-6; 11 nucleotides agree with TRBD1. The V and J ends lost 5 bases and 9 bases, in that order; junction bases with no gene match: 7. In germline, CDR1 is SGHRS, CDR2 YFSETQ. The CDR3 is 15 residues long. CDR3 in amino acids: CASSTTGTGGSPLHF. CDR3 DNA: TGCGCCAGCAGTACAACCGGGACAGGGGGTTCACCCCTCCACTTT.

In DNA form, the CDR3 reads TGTGCCAGCAGTTACTCAGCGGGAAGGAACACTGAAGCTTTCTTT. Protein product: CASSYSAGRNTEAFF. The genes are TRBV6-5 and TRBJ1-1; D unclear. V lost 0 bases to trimming and J lost 1 base, with 9 bases between them. Germline lookup yields CDR1 MNHEY and CDR2 SVGAGI. The CDR3 extends over 15 amino acids.

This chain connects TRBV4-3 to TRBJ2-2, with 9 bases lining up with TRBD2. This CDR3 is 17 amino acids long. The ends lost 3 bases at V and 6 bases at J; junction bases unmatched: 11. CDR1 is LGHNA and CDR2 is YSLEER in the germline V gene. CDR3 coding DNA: TGCGCCAGCAGCCATCGGGGTAGCGGGAGTATCGCCGGGGAGCTGTTTTTT. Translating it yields CASSHRGSGSIAGELFF.

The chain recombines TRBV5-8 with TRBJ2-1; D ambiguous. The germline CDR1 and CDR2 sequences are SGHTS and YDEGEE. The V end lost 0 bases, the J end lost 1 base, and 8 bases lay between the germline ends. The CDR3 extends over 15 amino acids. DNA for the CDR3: TGTGCCAGCAGCTTGGGGGCAGGTTCCTACAATGAGCAGTTCTTC. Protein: CASSLGAGSYNEQFF.

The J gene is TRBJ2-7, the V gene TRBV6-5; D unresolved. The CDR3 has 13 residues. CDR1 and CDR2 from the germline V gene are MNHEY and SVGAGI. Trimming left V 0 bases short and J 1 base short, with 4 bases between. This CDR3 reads CASSYSASYEQYF. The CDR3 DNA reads TGTGCCAGCAGTTACTCGGCATCCTACGAGCAGTACTTC.

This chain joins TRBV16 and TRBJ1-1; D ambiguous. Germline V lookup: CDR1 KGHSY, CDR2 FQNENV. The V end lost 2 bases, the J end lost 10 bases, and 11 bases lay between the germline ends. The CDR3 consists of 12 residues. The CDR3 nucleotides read TGTGCCAGCAGCCAACAAGGTCAAGTAGCTTTCTTT. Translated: CASSQQGQVAFF.

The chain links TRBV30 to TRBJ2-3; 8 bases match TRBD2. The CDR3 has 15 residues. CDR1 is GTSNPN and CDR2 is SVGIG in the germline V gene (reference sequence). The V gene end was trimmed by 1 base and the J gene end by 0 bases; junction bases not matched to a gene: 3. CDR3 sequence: CAWSAIAGSTDTQYF. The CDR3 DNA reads TGTGCCTGGAGTGCAATAGCGGGAAGCACAGATACGCAGTATTTT.

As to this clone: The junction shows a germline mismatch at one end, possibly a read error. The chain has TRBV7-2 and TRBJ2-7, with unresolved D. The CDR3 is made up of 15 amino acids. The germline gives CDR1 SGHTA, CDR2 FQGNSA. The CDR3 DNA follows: TGTGCCAGCACCTTACATGAGGCGGTTTCCTACGAGCAGTACTTC. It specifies CASTLHEAVSYEQYF.

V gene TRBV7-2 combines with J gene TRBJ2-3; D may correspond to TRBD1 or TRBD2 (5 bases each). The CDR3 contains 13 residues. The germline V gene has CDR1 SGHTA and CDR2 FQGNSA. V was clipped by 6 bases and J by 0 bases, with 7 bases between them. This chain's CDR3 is CASSGDSTDTQYF. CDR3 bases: TGTGCCAGCAGTGGGGACAGCACAGATACGCAGTATTTT.

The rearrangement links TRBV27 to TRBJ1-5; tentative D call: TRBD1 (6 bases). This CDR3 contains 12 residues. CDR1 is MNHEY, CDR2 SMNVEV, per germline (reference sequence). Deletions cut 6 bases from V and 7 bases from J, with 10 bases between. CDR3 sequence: CASRIQGQPQHF. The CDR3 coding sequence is TGTGCCAGCAGAATACAGGGCCAGCCCCAGCATTTT.

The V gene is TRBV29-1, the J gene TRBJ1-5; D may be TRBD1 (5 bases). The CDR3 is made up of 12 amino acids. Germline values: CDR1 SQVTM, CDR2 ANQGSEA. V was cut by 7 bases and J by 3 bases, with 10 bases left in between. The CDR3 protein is CSATENNQPQHF. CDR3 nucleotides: TGCAGCGCGACAGAAAACAATCAGCCCCAGCATTTT.

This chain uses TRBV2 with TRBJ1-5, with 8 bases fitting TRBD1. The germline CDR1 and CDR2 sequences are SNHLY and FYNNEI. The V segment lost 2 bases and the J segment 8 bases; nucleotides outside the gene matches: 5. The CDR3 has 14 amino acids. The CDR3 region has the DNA TGTGCCAGCAGTGAACAGGGGGCCTTAGAGCCCCAGCATTTT. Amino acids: CASSEQGALEPQHF.

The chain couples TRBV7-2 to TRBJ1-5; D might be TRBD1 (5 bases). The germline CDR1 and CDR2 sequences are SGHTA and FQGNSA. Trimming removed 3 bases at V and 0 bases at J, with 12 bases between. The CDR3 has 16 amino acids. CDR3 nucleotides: TGTGCCAGCAGCTTTCAGGACACTCGTAGCAATCAGCCCCAGCATTTT. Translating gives CASSFQDTRSNQPQHF.

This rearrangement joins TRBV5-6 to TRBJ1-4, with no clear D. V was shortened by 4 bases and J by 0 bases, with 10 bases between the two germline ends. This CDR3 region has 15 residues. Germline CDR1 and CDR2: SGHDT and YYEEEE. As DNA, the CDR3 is TGTGCCAGCAGCCCTCCGTTCGCAACTAATGAAAAACTGTTTTTT. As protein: CASSPPFATNEKLFF.

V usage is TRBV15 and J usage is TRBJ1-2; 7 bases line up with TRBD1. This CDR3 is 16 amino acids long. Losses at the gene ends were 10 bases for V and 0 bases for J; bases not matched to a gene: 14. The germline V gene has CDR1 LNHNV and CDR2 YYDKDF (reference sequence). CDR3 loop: CASSDMTGPANYGYTF. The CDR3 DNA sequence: TGTGCCAGCAGTGATATGACAGGGCCAGCTAACTATGGCTACACCTTC.